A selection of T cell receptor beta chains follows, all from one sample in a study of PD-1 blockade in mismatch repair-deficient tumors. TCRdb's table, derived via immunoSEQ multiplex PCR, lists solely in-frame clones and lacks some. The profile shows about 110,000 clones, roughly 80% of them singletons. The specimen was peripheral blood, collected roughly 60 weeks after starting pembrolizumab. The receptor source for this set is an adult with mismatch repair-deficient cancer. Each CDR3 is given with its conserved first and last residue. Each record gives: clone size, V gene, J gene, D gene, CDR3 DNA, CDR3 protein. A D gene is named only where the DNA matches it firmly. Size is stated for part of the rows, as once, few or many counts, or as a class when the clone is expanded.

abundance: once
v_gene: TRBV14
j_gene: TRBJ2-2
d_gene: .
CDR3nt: TGTGCCAGCAGCCGGACTGGCGGGGAGCTGTTTTTT
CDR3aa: CASSRTGGELFF

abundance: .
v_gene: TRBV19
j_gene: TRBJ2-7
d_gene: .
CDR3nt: TGTGCCAGTACCCGGACAGTAAGCTCCTACGAGCAGTACTTC
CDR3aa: CASTRTVSSYEQYF

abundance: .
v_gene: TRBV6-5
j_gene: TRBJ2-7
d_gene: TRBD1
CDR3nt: TGTGCCAGCAGTACCACCTTTACAGGGGAAGGCGAGCAGTACTTC
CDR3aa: CASSTTFTGEGEQYF

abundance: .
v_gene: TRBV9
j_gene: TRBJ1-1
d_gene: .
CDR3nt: TGTGCCAGCAGCGTAGCCCCAGGGCAAAACACTGAAGCTTTCTTT
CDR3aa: CASSVAPGQNTEAFF

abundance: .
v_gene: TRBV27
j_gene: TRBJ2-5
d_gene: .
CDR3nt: TGTGCCAGCAGTTTATTGACAGAACAAGAGACCCAGTACTTC
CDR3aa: CASSLLTEQETQYF

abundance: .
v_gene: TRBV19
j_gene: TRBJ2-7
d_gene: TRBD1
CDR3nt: TGTGCCAGTAGTATTACAGGGGACGCAGCGTACGAGCAGTACTTC
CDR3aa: CASSITGDAAYEQYF

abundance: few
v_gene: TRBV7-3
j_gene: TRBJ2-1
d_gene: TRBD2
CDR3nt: TGTGCCAGCAGCTTAACTCCGCTAGCGGGAGATCGTGAGCAGTTCTTC
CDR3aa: CASSLTPLAGDREQFF

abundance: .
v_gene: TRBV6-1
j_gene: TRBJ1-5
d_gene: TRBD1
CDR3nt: TGTGCCAGCAGTCCCGACAGGGCTCAGCCCCAGCATTTT
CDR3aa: CASSPDRAQPQHF

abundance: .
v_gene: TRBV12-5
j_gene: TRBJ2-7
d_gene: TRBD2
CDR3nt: TGTGCTAGTGCCAATTGGGACTATTTCTACGAGCAGTACTTC
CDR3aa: CASANWDYFYEQYF

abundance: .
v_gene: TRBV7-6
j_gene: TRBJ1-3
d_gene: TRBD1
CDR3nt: TGTGCCAGCAGTTCCGGGACAGGGGATCTTTACACTGGAAACACCATATATTTT
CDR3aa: CASSSGTGDLYTGNTIYF

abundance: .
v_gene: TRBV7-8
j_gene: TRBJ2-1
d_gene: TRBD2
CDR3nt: TGTGCCAGCAGCCCCCGACTAGCGCCCTACAATGAGCAGTTCTTC
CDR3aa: CASSPRLAPYNEQFF

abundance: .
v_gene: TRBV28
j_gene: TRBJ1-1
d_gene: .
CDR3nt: TGTGCCAGCAGTTTATGGGGGAACACTGAAGCTTTCTTT
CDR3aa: CASSLWGNTEAFF

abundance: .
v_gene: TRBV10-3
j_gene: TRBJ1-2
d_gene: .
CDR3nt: TGTGCCATCAGTGAGAGACACCTTAACTATGGCTACACCTTC
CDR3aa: CAISERHLNYGYTF

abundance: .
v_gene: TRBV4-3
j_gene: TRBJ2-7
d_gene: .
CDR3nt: TGCGCCAGCAGCCAAGTGGGGACCTACGAGCAGTACTTC
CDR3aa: CASSQVGTYEQYF

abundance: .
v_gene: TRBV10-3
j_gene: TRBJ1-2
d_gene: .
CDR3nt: TGTGCCATCAGTGAGTCAAGGACCTATGGCTACACCTTC
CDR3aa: CAISESRTYGYTF

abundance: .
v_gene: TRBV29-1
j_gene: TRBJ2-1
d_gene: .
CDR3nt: TGCAGCGTTGAGGAGGGGACGTTCAATGAGCAGTTCTTC
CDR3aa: CSVEEGTFNEQFF

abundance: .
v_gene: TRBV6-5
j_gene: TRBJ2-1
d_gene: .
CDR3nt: TGTGCCAGCAGTTTCGCCTCGTTGAAGGAGCAGTTCTTC
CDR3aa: CASSFASLKEQFF

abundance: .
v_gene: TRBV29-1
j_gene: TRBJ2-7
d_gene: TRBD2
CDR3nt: TGCAGCGTTGAAAGACCGGGACTAGCGGGAGGATACGAGCAGTACTTC
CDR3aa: CSVERPGLAGGYEQYF

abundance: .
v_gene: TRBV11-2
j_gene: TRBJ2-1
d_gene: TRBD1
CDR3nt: TGTGCCAGCAGCAAGGACAGGGCTGGCAATGAGCAGTTCTTC
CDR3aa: CASSKDRAGNEQFF

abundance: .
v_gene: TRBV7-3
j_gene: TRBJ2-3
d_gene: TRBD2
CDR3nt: TGTGCCAGCAGCCGAGGACTAGCTGTTGATACGCAGTATTTT
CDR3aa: CASSRGLAVDTQYF

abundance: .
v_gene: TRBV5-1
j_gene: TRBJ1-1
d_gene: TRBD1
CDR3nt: TGCGCCAGCAGCGACGACAGGGAAGTCATGAACACTGAAGCTTTCTTT
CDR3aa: CASSDDREVMNTEAFF

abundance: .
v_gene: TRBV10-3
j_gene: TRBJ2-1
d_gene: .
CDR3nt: TGTGCCATCAGTGGACAGCTCTACAATGAGCAGTTCTTC
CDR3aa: CAISGQLYNEQFF

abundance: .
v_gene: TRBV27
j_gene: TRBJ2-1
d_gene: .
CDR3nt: TGTGCCAGCAGTTCGTACAGGGTCAATGAGCAGTTCTTC
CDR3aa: CASSSYRVNEQFF

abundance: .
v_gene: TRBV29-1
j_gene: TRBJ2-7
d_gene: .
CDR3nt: TGCAGCGTTGTGCTGGGGGCGAAGTACGAGCAGTACTTC
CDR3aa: CSVVLGAKYEQYF

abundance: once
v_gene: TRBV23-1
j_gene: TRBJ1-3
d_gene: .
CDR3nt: TGCGCCAGCCGCCCCCCGAAGGGAGCTGGAAACACCATATATTTT
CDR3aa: CASRPPKGAGNTIYF

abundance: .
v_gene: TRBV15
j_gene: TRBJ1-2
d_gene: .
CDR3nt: TGTGCCACCAGCAGCCATCAGGGGTCGGTTTACACCTTC
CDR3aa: CATSSHQGSVYTF

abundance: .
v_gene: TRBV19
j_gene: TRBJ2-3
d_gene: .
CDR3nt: TGTGCCAGTAGTATTCCGGCGGGGTTAACAGATACGCAGTATTTT
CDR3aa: CASSIPAGLTDTQYF

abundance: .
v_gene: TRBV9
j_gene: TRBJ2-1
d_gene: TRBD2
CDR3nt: TGTGCCAGCGGAAGGACTAGCGGGAAAAGCTCCTACAATGAGCAGTTCTTC
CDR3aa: CASGRTSGKSSYNEQFF

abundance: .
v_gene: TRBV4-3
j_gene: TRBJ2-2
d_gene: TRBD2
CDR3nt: TGCGCCAGCAGCCAGGCCGGGACTAGCGGTAGAAACACCGGGGAGCTGTTTTTT
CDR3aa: CASSQAGTSGRNTGELFF

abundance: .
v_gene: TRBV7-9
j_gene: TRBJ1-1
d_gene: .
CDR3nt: TGTGCCAGCAGGCGGGCGGGGATCTTGGCCGCTTTCTTT
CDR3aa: CASRRAGILAAFF

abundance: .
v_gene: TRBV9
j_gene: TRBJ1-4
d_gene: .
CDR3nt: TGTGCCAGCAGCGTAGGTATCCGCGTAGGTGAAAAACTGTTTTTT
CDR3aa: CASSVGIRVGEKLFF

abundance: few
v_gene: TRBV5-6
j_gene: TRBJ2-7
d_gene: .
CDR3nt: TGTGCCAGCACCCCGGGCAGGGGACACTCCTACGAGCAGTACTTC
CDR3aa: CASTPGRGHSYEQYF

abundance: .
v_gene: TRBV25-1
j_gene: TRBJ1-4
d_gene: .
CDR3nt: TGTGCCAGCAGTGACTCATTGGTAAATTCAACTAATGAAAAACTGTTTTTT
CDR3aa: CASSDSLVNSTNEKLFF

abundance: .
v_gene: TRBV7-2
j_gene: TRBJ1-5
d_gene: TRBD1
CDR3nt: TGTGCCAGCAGCTCTCGACAGGGGGATCAGCCCCAGCATTTT
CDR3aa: CASSSRQGDQPQHF

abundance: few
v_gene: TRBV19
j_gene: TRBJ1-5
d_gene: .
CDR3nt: TGTGCCAGTACCCCAAGGGGGAATCAGCCCCAGCATTTT
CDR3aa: CASTPRGNQPQHF

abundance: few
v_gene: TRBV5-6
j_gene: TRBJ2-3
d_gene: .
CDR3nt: TGTGCCAGCAGCTCCCCGTGGGTCGGTGACACAGATACGCAGTATTTT
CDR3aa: CASSSPWVGDTDTQYF

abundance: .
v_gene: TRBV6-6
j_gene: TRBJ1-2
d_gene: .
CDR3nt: TGTGCCAGCACCACCGGGGGGTATGGCTACACCTTC
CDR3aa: CASTTGGYGYTF

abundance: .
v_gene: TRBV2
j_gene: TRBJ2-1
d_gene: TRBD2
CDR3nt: TGTGCCAGCAGTGAACGTGGTGGTAGCGGGGGCTCCTACAATGAGCAGTTCTTC
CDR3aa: CASSERGGSGGSYNEQFF

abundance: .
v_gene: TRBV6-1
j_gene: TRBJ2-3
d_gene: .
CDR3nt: TGTGCCAGCAGTGGCACAGCCGCTACGGATACGCAGTATTTT
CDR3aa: CASSGTAATDTQYF

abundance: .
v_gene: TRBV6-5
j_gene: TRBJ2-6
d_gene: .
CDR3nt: TGTGCCTGCACCGTCTCCTCTGGGGCCAACGTCCTGACTTTC
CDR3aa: CACTVSSGANVLTF

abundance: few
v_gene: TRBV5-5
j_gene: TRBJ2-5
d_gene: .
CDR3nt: TGTGCCAGCAGCTTGGCCCCGGGGAGAGAGACCCAGTACTTC
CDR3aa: CASSLAPGRETQYF

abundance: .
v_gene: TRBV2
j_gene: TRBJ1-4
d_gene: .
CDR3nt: TGTGCCAGCAGGGGGGTTAATGAAAAACTGTTTTTT
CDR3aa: CASRGVNEKLFF

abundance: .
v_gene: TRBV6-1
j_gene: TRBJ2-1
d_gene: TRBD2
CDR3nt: TGTGCCAGCAGCTCGGGACTAGCGGCCTCCAATGAGCAGTTCTTC
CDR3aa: CASSSGLAASNEQFF

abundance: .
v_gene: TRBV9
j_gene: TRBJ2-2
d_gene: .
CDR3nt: TGTGCCAGCAGCGTAGAGGGTACCGGGGAGCTGTTTTTT
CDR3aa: CASSVEGTGELFF

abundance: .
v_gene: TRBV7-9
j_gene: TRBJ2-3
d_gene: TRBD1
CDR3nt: TGTGCCAGCAGCAGATCGACAGGGGGTCCCACAGATACGCAGTATTTT
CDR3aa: CASSRSTGGPTDTQYF

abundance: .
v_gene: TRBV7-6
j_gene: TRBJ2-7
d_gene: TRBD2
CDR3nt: TGTGCCAGCAGCTCCCAGGGGAGCGGGAGGGCATCCTACGAGCAGTACTTC
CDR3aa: CASSSQGSGRASYEQYF

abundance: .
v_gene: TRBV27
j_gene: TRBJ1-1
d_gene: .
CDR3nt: TGTGCCAGCAGTTTATTTGGGGGGCGGATTGAAGCTTTCTTT
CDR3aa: CASSLFGGRIEAFF

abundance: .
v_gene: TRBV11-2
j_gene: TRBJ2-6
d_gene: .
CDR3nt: TGTGCCAGCAGCCCGCGAATCTCTGGGGCCAACGTCCTGACTTTC
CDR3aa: CASSPRISGANVLTF

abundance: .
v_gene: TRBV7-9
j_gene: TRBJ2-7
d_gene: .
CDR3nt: TGTGCCAGCAGCTTAGTCCTTTCGGAGCAGTACTTC
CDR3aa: CASSLVLSEQYF

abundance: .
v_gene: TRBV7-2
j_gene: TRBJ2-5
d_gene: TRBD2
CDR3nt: TGTGCCAGCAGCTTAAGCGGGAGAGGGGAAGAGACCCAGTACTTC
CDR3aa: CASSLSGRGEETQYF

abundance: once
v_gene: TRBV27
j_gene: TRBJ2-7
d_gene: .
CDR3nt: TGTGCCAGCAGTCAACAGATTTTCGGGGAGCAGTACTTC
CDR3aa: CASSQQIFGEQYF